This TCR beta chain was observed in a study of T cell responses to AZD1222 COVID-19 vaccine. Study as a whole: Second-dose groups at about 4 or about 12 weeks were pooled.

Clones were sequenced by immunoSEQ multiplex PCR, and TCRdb holds only the in-frame ones, with some missing. The sample comprises tens of thousands of clones, roughly 87% of which are singletons, and roughly 19% rests with the top ten. CDR1 and CDR2 from the germline V gene are SGHDN and FVKESK. The germline V and J ends were trimmed by 1 base and 5 bases, with 7 bases remaining between them. The CDR3 sequence is 13 residues long. The chain employs TRBV14 and TRBJ2-3, with unresolved D. This sample comprised peripheral blood, obtained on day 0 of AZD1222 vaccination. The sequence was obtained from an adult in good health. The CDR3: CASSQVWGDTQYF. The CDR3 DNA is TGTGCCAGCAGCCAAGTGTGGGGAGATACGCAGTATTTT.